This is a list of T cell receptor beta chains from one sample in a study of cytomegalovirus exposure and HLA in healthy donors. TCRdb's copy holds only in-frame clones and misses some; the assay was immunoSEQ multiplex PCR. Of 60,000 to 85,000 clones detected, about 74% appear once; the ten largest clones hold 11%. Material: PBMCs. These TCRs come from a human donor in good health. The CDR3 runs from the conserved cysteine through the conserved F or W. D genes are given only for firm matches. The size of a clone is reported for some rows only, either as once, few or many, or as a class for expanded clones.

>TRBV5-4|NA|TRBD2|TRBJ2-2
TGTGCCAGCAGCTCACTAGCGGATCCGAACACCGGGGAGCTGTTTTTT
CASSSLADPNTGELFF
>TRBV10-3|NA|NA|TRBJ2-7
TGTGCCATCAGTGATCCCCGGAGCTCCTACGAGCAGTACTTC
CAISDPRSSYEQYF
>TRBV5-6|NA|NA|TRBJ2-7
TGTGCCAGCAGCTCGAGTAGACAGGTTCTCTCCTACGAGCAGTACTTC
CASSSSRQVLSYEQYF
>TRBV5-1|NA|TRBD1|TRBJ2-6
TGCGCCAGCAGCTTGGGGGACAGCTCTGGGGCCAACGTCCTGACTTTC
CASSLGDSSGANVLTF
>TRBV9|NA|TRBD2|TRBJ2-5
TGTGCCAGCAGCAAAATGGGGGGGGAGACCCAGTACTTC
CASSKMGGETQYF
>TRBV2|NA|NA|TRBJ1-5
TGTGCCAGCAGGGTACAGGGAAACGGGCCCCAGCATTTT
CASRVQGNGPQHF
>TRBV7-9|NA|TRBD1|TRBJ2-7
TGTGCCAGCAGCTCTGGGGGCCGGGACAGGACCTACGAGCAGTACTTC
CASSSGGRDRTYEQYF
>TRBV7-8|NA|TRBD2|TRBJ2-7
TGTGCCAGCAGCCAATATCGACTAGCGGGGCCATACGAGCAGTACTTC
CASSQYRLAGPYEQYF
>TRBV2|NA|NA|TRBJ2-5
TGTGCCGGACGTCAGGAGGGGGAGACCCAGTACTTC
CAGRQEGETQYF
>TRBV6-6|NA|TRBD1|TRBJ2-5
TGTGCCAGCAGTTACCCCGACAGGGGGAACTGGGAGACCCAGTACTTC
CASSYPDRGNWETQYF
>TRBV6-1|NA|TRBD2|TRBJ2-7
TGTGCCAGCAGTGAATTCGGTCTAGCGGGAGACAGGGACGAGCAGTACTTC
CASSEFGLAGDRDEQYF
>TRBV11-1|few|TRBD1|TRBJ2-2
TGTGCCAGCACACAAAGGGACAGAGACACCGGGGAGCTGTTTTTT
CASTQRDRDTGELFF
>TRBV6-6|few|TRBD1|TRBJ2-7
TGTGCCAGCAGTCTCAAACAGGGGATCTCCTACGAGCAGTACTTC
CASSLKQGISYEQYF
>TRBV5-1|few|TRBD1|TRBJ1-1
TGCGCCAGCAGTCCGGGACAGGGGAAGAGCACTGAAGCTTTCTTT
CASSPGQGKSTEAFF
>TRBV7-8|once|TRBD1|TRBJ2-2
TGTGCCAGCAGCCTCCTGACAGGGGGCAACACCGGGGAGCTGTTTTTT
CASSLLTGGNTGELFF
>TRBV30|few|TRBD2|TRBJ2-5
TGTGCCTGGAGTGTAGCGGGGGAGACCCAGTACTTC
CAWSVAGETQYF
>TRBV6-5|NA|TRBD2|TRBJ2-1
TGTGCCAGCAGTTACTTAGGACTAGCCGATGAGCAGTTCTTC
CASSYLGLADEQFF
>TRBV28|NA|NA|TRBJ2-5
TGTGCCAGCACTAGGCGGATTGGGGAGACCCAGTACTTC
CASTRRIGETQYF
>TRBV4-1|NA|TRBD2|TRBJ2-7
TGCGCCAGCACCATGAGGGAGGGTTCCGCCTACGAGCAGTACTTC
CASTMREGSAYEQYF
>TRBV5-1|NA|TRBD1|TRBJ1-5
TGCGCCAGCAGCTTGACAGGGGTTGATAATCAGCCCCAGCATTTT
CASSLTGVDNQPQHF
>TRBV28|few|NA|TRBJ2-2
TGTGCCAGCACCTCAATTGGACGGGGCGGGGAGCTGTTTTTT
CASTSIGRGGELFF
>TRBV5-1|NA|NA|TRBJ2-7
TGCGCCAGCAGCTTGGTTTCCGAGTACGAGCAGTACTTC
CASSLVSEYEQYF
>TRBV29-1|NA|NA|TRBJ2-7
TGCAGCGCCGCGACAGATACCTACGAGCAGTACTTC
CSAATDTYEQYF
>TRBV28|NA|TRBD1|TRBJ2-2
TGTGCCAGCAGTTTAACAGGGGCAGGCGGGGAGCTGTTTTTT
CASSLTGAGGELFF
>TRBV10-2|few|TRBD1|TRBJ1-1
TGCGCCAGCAGAGCGAACGACAGGGGGACTGAAGCTTTCTTT
CASRANDRGTEAFF
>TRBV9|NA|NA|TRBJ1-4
TGTGCCAGCAGCCCTGGCCTGGCTGTAACTAATGAAAAACTGTTTTTT
CASSPGLAVTNEKLFF
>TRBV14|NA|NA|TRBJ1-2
TGTGCCAGCAGCCAGCTCCGGGACGGGGGGGGCTACACCTTC
CASSQLRDGGGYTF
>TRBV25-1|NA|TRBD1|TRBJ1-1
TGTGCCAGCAGTGCCGGGACAGGCTCTCTCACTGAAGCTTTCTTT
CASSAGTGSLTEAFF
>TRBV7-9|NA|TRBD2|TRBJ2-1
TGTGCCAGCAGTCTGACTAGCGGGAGCATTGGTGAGCAGTTCTTC
CASSLTSGSIGEQFF
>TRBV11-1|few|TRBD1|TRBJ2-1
TGTGCCAGCAGCCCGGACAGGGGATTCAATGAGCAGTTCTTC
CASSPDRGFNEQFF
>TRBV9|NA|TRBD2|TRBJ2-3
TGTGCCAGCAGCGCCAGCGGGAGCCCTTTCGATACGCAGTATTTT
CASSASGSPFDTQYF
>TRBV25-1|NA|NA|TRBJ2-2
TGTGCCAGCAGCCCAAACCCCCACAGGGAAAAGAACACCGGGGAGCTGTTTTTT
CASSPNPHREKNTGELFF
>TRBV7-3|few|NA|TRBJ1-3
TGTGCCAGCAGCCCTGACTCCTCTGGAAACACCATATATTTT
CASSPDSSGNTIYF
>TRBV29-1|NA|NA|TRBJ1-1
TGCAGCGTTGAAGAGACAGGAATTGAAGCTTTCTTT
CSVEETGIEAFF
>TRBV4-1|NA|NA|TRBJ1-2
TGCGCCAGCAGCCAAGATCTTGTCAGTTTAAACTATGGCTACACCTTC
CASSQDLVSLNYGYTF
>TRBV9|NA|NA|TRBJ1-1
TGTGCCAGCAGCGCGGGGGGCGATGAAGCTTTCTTT
CASSAGGDEAFF
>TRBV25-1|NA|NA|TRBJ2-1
TGTGCCAGCGGATACAGGTGGGATGAGCAGTTCTTC
CASGYRWDEQFF
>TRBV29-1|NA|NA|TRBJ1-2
TGCAGCGTTGACTACCAAGTCGGACTCTATGGCTACACCTTC
CSVDYQVGLYGYTF
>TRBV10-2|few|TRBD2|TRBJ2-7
TGCGCCACCGGGACTAGCGGGAGAAGGACCTACGAGCAGTACTTC
CATGTSGRRTYEQYF
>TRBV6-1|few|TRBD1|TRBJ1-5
TGTGCCAGCAGTGGTGGGACAGCCCCCAATCAGCCCCAGCATTTT
CASSGGTAPNQPQHF
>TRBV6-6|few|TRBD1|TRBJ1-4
TGTGCCAGCAGTTACAGGGGGCAGGAAAAACTGTTTTTT
CASSYRGQEKLFF
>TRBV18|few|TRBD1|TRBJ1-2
TGTGCCAGCTCACCCGGGACAGGGTCGATGGATGGCTACACCTTC
CASSPGTGSMDGYTF
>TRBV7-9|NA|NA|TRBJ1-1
TGTGCCAGCAGCTTTAGTGCGAACACTGAAGCTTTCTTT
CASSFSANTEAFF
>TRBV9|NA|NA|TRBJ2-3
TGTGCCAGCAGCGCTCAGAATACGCAGTATTTT
CASSAQNTQYF
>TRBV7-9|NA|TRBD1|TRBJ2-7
TGTGCCAGCAGCCCAAGACAGGGGGGGACGTACGAGCAGTACTTC
CASSPRQGGTYEQYF
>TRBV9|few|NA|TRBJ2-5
TGTGCCAGCAGCGTACGGGTCCAAGAGACCCAGTACTTC
CASSVRVQETQYF
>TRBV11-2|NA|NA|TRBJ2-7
TGTGCCAGCAGCCGCCGGGACACGTCCACCTTGGAGCAGTACTTC
CASSRRDTSTLEQYF
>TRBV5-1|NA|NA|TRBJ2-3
TGCGCCAGCAGAGACCTCGGAGGGGAAGATACGCAGTATTTT
CASRDLGGEDTQYF
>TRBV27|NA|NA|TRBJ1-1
TGTGCCAGCATTCGGACAGCCTCAATGAACACTGAAGCTTTCTTT
CASIRTASMNTEAFF
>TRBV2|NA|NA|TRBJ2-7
TGTGCCAGCAGTATCGGAGTTGGCTACGAGCAGTACTTC
CASSIGVGYEQYF
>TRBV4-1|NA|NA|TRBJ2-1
TGCGCCAGCAGCCAAGATCCTAGAAGCGGGCGAAGCTCCTACAATGAGCAGTTCTTC
CASSQDPRSGRSSYNEQFF